This is a list of T cell receptor beta chains from one sample in a study of vaccination and CD4 T cells after COVID-19. TCRdb independently ran MiXCR on the PCR reads; one entry per CDR3 protein. Of about 23,000 distinct CDR3 sequences in the sample, roughly two fifths were seen once. No antigen has been identified for these receptors. Sequencing was performed on CD4+ T cells from blood, cultured in vitro, taken about 7 months after SARS-CoV-2 vaccination. These receptors were taken from a human donor who had recovered from COVID-19. The conserved cysteine and the conserved F or W are not part of the CDR3 here. D genes are given only for firm matches. The size entry is marked missing in some rows and otherwise reads once, few, many or a size class.

CDR3 protein	V gene	J gene	clone size	D gene
ASSFVAGAGAHEQY	TRBV5-1	TRBJ2-7	.	TRBD2
ASSPTTGEAF	TRBV18	TRBJ1-1	once	TRBD1
SARQAGGSTDTQY	TRBV20-1	TRBJ2-3	.	TRBD2
ASSLGGWSNQPQH	TRBV19	TRBJ1-5	few	TRBD1
ASSGERETNTDTQY	TRBV19	TRBJ2-3	.	TRBD2
ASGNGLAGTDTQY	TRBV2	TRBJ2-3	.	TRBD2
ASSPQGVTNSPLH	TRBV2	TRBJ1-6	few	TRBD1
ASSLRRGLGFGEQF	TRBV14	TRBJ2-1	.	TRBD2
ASSHVASPPGTQY	TRBV23-1	TRBJ2-5	few	.
SAMGHPGVDEQY	TRBV20-1	TRBJ2-7	.	.
ASTGTPQETQY	TRBV7-6	TRBJ2-5	few	.
ASTPVGYSYEQY	TRBV6-1	TRBJ2-7	few	.
ASRAPRGRGYT	TRBV27	TRBJ1-2	few	.
ASSERWEAFEAF	TRBV6-1	TRBJ1-1	few	.
ASSLGPDSYNEQF	TRBV7-8	TRBJ2-1	.	.
AQPPQTGSYAMNTEAF	TRBV7-9	TRBJ1-1	once	.
AIRGQGGTDTQY	TRBV10-3	TRBJ2-3	.	TRBD1
ASRLEGSPDTQY	TRBV4-1	TRBJ2-3	once	.
ANSDQGAQETQY	TRBV2	TRBJ2-5	once	TRBD1
ASSPRGTGDNSPLH	TRBV7-2	TRBJ1-6	.	TRBD1
SARDLGAGSGEQY	TRBV20-1	TRBJ2-7	once	.
ASSETGDYGYT	TRBV6-2/TRBV6-3	TRBJ1-2	few	TRBD1
ASMGQNYQPQH	TRBV6-1	TRBJ1-5	.	.
ASSKQGSQETQY	TRBV7-9	TRBJ2-5	.	.
AISEAMTGSYNEQF	TRBV10-3	TRBJ2-1	.	.
ASSFGGGRGDQPQH	TRBV5-4	TRBJ1-5	.	.
ASSKWAGGPNEQF	TRBV21-1	TRBJ2-1	few	.
ASSLNGPSWPQH	TRBV28	TRBJ1-5	.	.
ASSQDPGVNEQF	TRBV4-3	TRBJ2-1	once	.
ATSLDSNQPQH	TRBV15	TRBJ1-5	.	.
ASSLALGLVTNTGELF	TRBV7-9	TRBJ2-2	once	.
ASSSGQGLDTQY	TRBV28	TRBJ2-3	.	TRBD1
ALRGSYNEQF	TRBV27	TRBJ2-1	few	.
ASSSSSTGIYEQY	TRBV5-4	TRBJ2-7	once	TRBD1
ASSLSASGRANEQF	TRBV28	TRBJ2-1	.	TRBD2
ASSYGPAIREQY	TRBV6-5	TRBJ2-7	.	.
ASMDGGSQGRTQY	TRBV28	TRBJ2-3	.	.
ATQGGGNQPQH	TRBV27	TRBJ1-5	.	.
SARDSGREQETQY	TRBV20-1	TRBJ2-5	.	TRBD2
ASRRALRLAGVYEQY	TRBV6-2/TRBV6-3	TRBJ2-7	.	TRBD2
ASSPGTATGELF	TRBV6-2/TRBV6-3	TRBJ2-2	.	TRBD1
ATSDGGYEQY	TRBV24-1	TRBJ2-7	.	.
ASMGPQPNEQY	TRBV6-8	TRBJ2-7	few	.
ASSGGLAPTDTQY	TRBV27	TRBJ2-3	.	TRBD2
ASSYFAAGYGYT	TRBV6-5	TRBJ1-2	few	.
SAIRTGGGETQC	TRBV20-1	TRBJ2-5	once	TRBD1
ASSLGVGLETQY	TRBV7-2	TRBJ2-5	.	.
ASSLRSAANTDTQY	TRBV7-6	TRBJ2-3	.	.
ASSLYRRRAYEQY	TRBV7-9	TRBJ2-7	few	.
SASLIRGGGQPQH	TRBV20-1	TRBJ1-5	.	.
ASSLGGGGHSPLH	TRBV7-2	TRBJ1-6	medium-sized	.
ASCNRVRYT	TRBV6-1	TRBJ1-2	.	.
ATRGLAHYEQY	TRBV25-1	TRBJ2-7	.	.
SARDRTSGSKQETQY	TRBV20-1	TRBJ2-5	few	TRBD2
ASSLGLAGGTGELF	TRBV7-2	TRBJ2-2	.	TRBD2
ASSIQDRVTDTQY	TRBV19	TRBJ2-3	.	TRBD1
ASTPFRQVQETQY	TRBV2	TRBJ2-5	.	.
ASSLVDFGTRNQPQH	TRBV7-9	TRBJ1-5	few	.
ASSNIPVYEQF	TRBV7-2	TRBJ2-1	.	.
ASRKPTGGGGYGYT	TRBV5-1	TRBJ1-2	.	TRBD1